The 10 T cell receptor beta chains below come from one sample, sequenced in a study of blood T cell repertoires in COVID-19. Here immunoSEQ multiplex PCR was the method, and the copy in TCRdb shows in-frame clones only, minus some. The sample lists more than 350,000 clones; around nine tenths were seen once. The specimen sequenced was PBMCs or T cells enriched from blood (not recorded which). The receptors come from a woman between 50 and 59 years old who had recovered from COVID-19.

The table lists this clone with a few counts. The DNA of the CDR3 is TGTGCCAGCAGCCCGGCCGGGTATGGCTACACCTTC. Protein sequence: CASSPAGYGYTF. The chain employs TRBV3-1 (or the pseudogene TRBV3-2) and TRBJ1-2; D is undetermined. The CDR3 covers 12 residues. Germline CDR1 is LGHDT and CDR2 is YNNKEL (reference sequence). Trimming stripped 4 bases from V and 5 bases from J, with 8 bases between.

This chain uses TRBV3-1 (or the pseudogene TRBV3-2) with TRBJ2-7, with D possibly TRBD1 on 6 matching bases. V lost 4 bases, J lost 4 bases, and 17 bases lay in between. CDR1 LGHDT and CDR2 YNNKEL come from the germline V gene (reference sequence). This CDR3 contains 15 residues. CDR3 DNA sequence: TGTGCCAGCAGCCCATCCGGACAGCCCCGATACGAGCAGTACTTC. Translation: CASSPSGQPRYEQYF.

This chain connects TRBV5-1 to TRBJ1-1; TRBD1 matches 8 bases. Germline V lookup: CDR1 SGHRS, CDR2 YFSETQ. After removal of 4 bases from V and 1 base from J, the junction contained 6 bases not matched to a gene. The CDR3 spans 15 residues. The CDR3 region has the DNA TGCGCCAGCAGCCTACAGGGGGTTGGGAACACTGAAGCTTTCTTT. It codes for CASSLQGVGNTEAFF.

There are a few counts of this clone. This chain uses TRBV28 with TRBJ1-4; D is perhaps TRBD1 (6 bases). Germline CDR1 is MDHEN and CDR2 is SYDVKM. This CDR3 comprises 16 residues. V was pared by 10 bases and J by 0 bases, with 18 bases between. The CDR3 DNA follows: TGTGCCACCTCCTCAGGGGACCTAACAACTAATGAAAAACTGTTTTTT. Its translation: CATSSGDLTTNEKLFF.

The V and J genes are TRBV10-3 and TRBJ1-2, with D tentatively TRBD1 (5 bases). Between the trimmed V and J ends, which lost 0 bases and 6 bases, there was a span of 20 bases. The germline V gene encodes CDR1 ENHRY and CDR2 SYGVKD. CDR3 length: 17 residues. The CDR3 sequence: CAISESRFPGRANGYTF. CDR3 sequence (DNA): TGTGCCATCAGTGAGTCGCGGTTTCCAGGCAGGGCCAATGGCTACACCTTC.

The chain joins TRBV28 to TRBJ1-5; D not certain. This CDR3 is 13 amino acids long. Trimming took 5 bases from V and 6 from J, leaving 11 bases between them. CDR1 and CDR2 (germline): MDHEN, SYDVKM. The CDR3 DNA is TGTGCCAGCAGTAAGCGGACTAGTCAGCCCCAGCATTTT. Translating it yields CASSKRTSQPQHF. The full variable domain, in which reference TRBV28 and TRBJ1-5 provide the parts outside the CDR3, is DVKVTQSSRYLVKRTGEKVFLECVQDMDHENMFWYRQDPGLGLRLIYFSYDVKMKEKGDIPEGYSVSREKKERFSLILESASTNQTSMYLCASSKRTSQPQHFGDGTRLSIL.

This rearrangement joins TRBV7-9 to TRBJ1-1; D remains ambiguous. This CDR3 contains 12 residues. V lost 8 bases, J lost 3 bases, and 10 bases lay in between. Germline V lookup: CDR1 SEHNR, CDR2 FQNEAQ (reference sequence). The DNA for the CDR3 is TGTGCCAGCTCCCGGGGAGACACTGAAGCTTTCTTT. Its protein is CASSRGDTEAFF.

This chain connects TRBV12-3 or TRBV12-4 to TRBJ1-1, with D possibly TRBD1 on 5 matching bases. The CDR3 loop spans 13 amino acids. The V and J ends lost 7 bases and 7 bases respectively, with 16 bases between them. The CDR3 bases are TGTGCCAGCACCTCAGGGCCCTTGGATGAAGCTTTCTTT. It encodes CASTSGPLDEAFF.

The chain uses TRBV5-1 and TRBJ1-6, with TRBD1 identical over 8 bases. Trimming removed 3 bases from V and 7 bases from J; junction bases left unmatched: 12. Germline V gene sequence: CDR1 SGHRS, CDR2 YFSETQ. CDR3 size: 17 residues. Here the CDR3 DNA reads TGCGCCAGCAGCTCCGGGACAGGCCCTTTGGCGAATTCACCCCTCCACTTT. Protein sequence: CASSSGTGPLANSPLHF.

The chain links TRBV18 to TRBJ1-3; 12 bases match TRBD1. CDR1 and CDR2 (germline): KGHSH, LQKENI. CDR3 size: 20 residues. Losses at the gene ends were 3 bases for V and 3 bases for J; bases not matched to a gene: 15. The CDR3 DNA reads as TGTGCCAGCTCACCGATGACTAACTCCCGGGACAGGGGGCATGGAAACACCATATATTTT. Protein: CASSPMTNSRDRGHGNTIYF.